This entry lists 3 T cell receptor beta chains sequenced from one sample in a study of radiation and T cells in renal cell carcinoma. Noted treatment: treatment-naive control, cytoreductive nephrectomy. Only in-frame clones appear in the TCRdb table, and some are missing; sequencing was by immunoSEQ multiplex PCR. This table holds 15,000 to 17,000 clones, roughly 56% found once. The sequenced sample was tumor tissue, obtained from a patient whose treatment was nephrectomy without radiotherapy. The receptors come from a man aged 45-65 years with renal cell carcinoma.

The chain combines TRBV6-1 with TRBJ2-7; 13 bases match TRBD2. The V gene end was trimmed by 4 bases and the J gene end by 5 bases; junction bases not matched to a gene: 5. The CDR3 spans 15 residues. Germline CDR1 MNHNS, CDR2 SASEGT. For the CDR3, the DNA is TGTGCCAGCAGTGTTACTAGCGGGGGGGCTCACGAGCAGTACTTC. Its protein product is CASSVTSGGAHEQYF.

This clone was seen repeatedly, ten times or more. The CDR3 DNA reads as TGTGCCATCAGTGACGGGGGGCCGGGGAGCACAGATACGCAGTATTTT. This encodes CAISDGGPGSTDTQYF. The V gene is TRBV10-3, the J gene TRBJ2-3, with D possibly being TRBD2 (7 bases). Trimming removed 3 bases from V and 0 bases from J, with 13 bases in between. Germline V gene sequence: CDR1 ENHRY, CDR2 SYGVKD. The CDR3 is 16 residues long.

The J gene is TRBJ2-1, the V gene TRBV5-4; a weak D match, TRBD2 (5 bases). This CDR3 spans 15 amino acids. Germline V gene sequence: CDR1 SGHNT, CDR2 YYREEE (reference sequence). The V and J ends lost 1 base and 5 bases respectively, with 13 bases between them. The CDR3 protein is CASSLWGVRNNEQFF. DNA for the CDR3: TGTGCCAGCAGCTTGTGGGGAGTGAGAAACAATGAGCAGTTCTTC.